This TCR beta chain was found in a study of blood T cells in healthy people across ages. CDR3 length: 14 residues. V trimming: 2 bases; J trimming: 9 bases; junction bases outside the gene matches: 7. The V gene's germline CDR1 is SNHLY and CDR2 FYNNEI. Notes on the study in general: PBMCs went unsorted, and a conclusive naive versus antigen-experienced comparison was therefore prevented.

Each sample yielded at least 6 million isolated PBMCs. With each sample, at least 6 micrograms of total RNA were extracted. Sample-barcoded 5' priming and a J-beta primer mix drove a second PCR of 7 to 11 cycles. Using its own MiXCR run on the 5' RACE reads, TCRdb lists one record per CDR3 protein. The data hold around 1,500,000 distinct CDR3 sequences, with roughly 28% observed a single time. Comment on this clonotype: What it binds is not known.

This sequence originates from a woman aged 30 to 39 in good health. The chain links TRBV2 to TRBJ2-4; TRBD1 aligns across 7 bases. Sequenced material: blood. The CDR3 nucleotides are TGTGCCAGCAGTGAATCAGGGGCAGGGGGCATTCAGTACTTC. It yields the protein CASSESGAGGIQYF.